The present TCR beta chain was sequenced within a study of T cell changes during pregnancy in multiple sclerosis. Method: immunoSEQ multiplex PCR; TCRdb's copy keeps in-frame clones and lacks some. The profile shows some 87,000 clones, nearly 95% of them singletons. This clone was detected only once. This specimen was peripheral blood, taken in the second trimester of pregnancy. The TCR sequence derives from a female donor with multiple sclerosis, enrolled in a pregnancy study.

CDR3 in amino acids: CASSWTGGGTGELFF. The CDR3 DNA follows: TGTGCCAGCAGCTGGACAGGGGGCGGAACCGGGGAGCTGTTTTTT. The rearrangement uses TRBV7-3 and TRBJ2-2, with 11 bases that match TRBD1. V shed 4 bases, J shed 5 bases, and the junction held 3 bases outside the gene matches. The germline gives CDR1 SGHTA, CDR2 FQGTGA. The length of the CDR3 is 15 residues.